These T cell receptor beta chains were read from a single sample in a study of CD8+CD57+ T cells in acquired aplastic anemia. TCRdb reprocessed the reads with MiXCR, giving one entry per CDR3 protein. The sample holds some 180,000 distinct CDR3 sequences, around 45% seen once. The sequenced sample was sorted CD4+, CD8+, or CD8+CD57+ T cells (not recorded which) from PBMCs. These receptors all come from a human donor in good health. Each CDR3 is given with its conserved first and last residue. Fields, in order: D gene, J gene, clone size, V gene, CDR3 DNA, CDR3 protein. The D gene is left open where the match is weak. Size is stated for part of the rows, as once, few or many counts, or as a class when the clone is expanded.

>.|TRBJ2-2|many|TRBV7-9
TGTGCCAGCAGGTACGACTTGAACACCGGGGAGCTGTTTTTT
CASRYDLNTGELFF
>.|TRBJ2-1|many|TRBV29-1
TGCAGCGTTGAAGATCTGCTGGGGGTCTCCTACAATGAGCAGTTCTTC
CSVEDLLGVSYNEQFF
>.|TRBJ1-1|.|TRBV3-1
TGTGCCAGCACCCCACGGGGGGCCTCTGACACTGAAGCTTTCTTT
CASTPRGASDTEAFF
>TRBD2|TRBJ2-5|once|TRBV5-1
TGCGCCAGCAGCTTAGCGGGAGGGATCCTTAGGGAGACCCAGTACTTC
CASSLAGGILRETQYF
>TRBD2|TRBJ2-7|.|TRBV7-9
TGTGCCAGTAGCGGGAGCGACTACGAGCAGTACTTC
CASSGSDYEQYF
>TRBD1|TRBJ1-6|many|TRBV5-8
TGTGCCAGCAGCTTGGGCAGGGGGCAATCACCCCTCCACTTT
CASSLGRGQSPLHF
>.|TRBJ2-1|.|TRBV20-1
TGCAGTGCTTACCGGATGACGAGCGATGAGCAGTTCTTC
CSAYRMTSDEQFF
>.|TRBJ2-7|many|TRBV10-3
TGTGCCAGCCGGCAGGGTGCAGCCTACGAGCAGTACTTC
CASRQGAAYEQYF
>TRBD1|TRBJ2-2|many|TRBV19
TGTGCCAGTAGTGTCGACAGGGCAGTGGCCGGGGAGCTGTTTTTT
CASSVDRAVAGELFF
>TRBD2|TRBJ2-5|.|TRBV24-1
TGTGCCAGCAGCCTGGGACTAGCGGGAGGATGGGAGACCCAGTACTTC
CASSLGLAGGWETQYF
>.|TRBJ1-2|.|TRBV24-1
TGTGCCACCAGTGATGATGGGGAAATTTACACCTTC
CATSDDGEIYTF
>TRBD1|TRBJ1-2|.|TRBV4-1
TGCGCCAGCAGAAGTGTAGGCCGGGACAGGGGGATCTCTAACTATGGCTACACCTTC
CASRSVGRDRGISNYGYTF
>.|TRBJ1-1|.|TRBV5-1
TGCGCCAGCAGCTTGGACGTCACGTATAACACTGAAGCTTTCTTT
CASSLDVTYNTEAFF
>TRBD1|TRBJ1-1|.|TRBV19
TGTGCCAGTAGTTTCGGACAGGGGCCCACTGAAGCTTTCTTT
CASSFGQGPTEAFF
>.|TRBJ2-2|.|TRBV24-1
TGTGCCACCAGTGGCTTGATAACCGGGGAGCTGTTTTTT
CATSGLITGELFF
>.|TRBJ2-3|many|TRBV7-3
TGTGCCAGCAGCTTATCCCAGGCTACCGCCACGAATACGCAGTATTTT
CASSLSQATATNTQYF
>.|TRBJ1-5|many|TRBV4-3
TGCGCCAGCAGCCAAGATGACGGCGGGGATCAGCCCCAGCATTTT
CASSQDDGGDQPQHF
>.|TRBJ1-6|many|TRBV4-1
TGCGCCAGCAGCCAAGATAAGGTACAGGCGAATTCACCCCTCCACTTT
CASSQDKVQANSPLHF
>TRBD2|TRBJ2-2|.|TRBV24-1
TGTGCCACCAGTGATATTAGCGGGAGGGCCCCCGGGGAGCTGTTTTTT
CATSDISGRAPGELFF
>TRBD2|TRBJ2-1|many|TRBV19
TGTGCCAGTAGTATTAGGTCTAGCGGGAGCTCCTACAATGAGCAGTTCTTC
CASSIRSSGSSYNEQFF
>.|TRBJ2-5|few|TRBV29-1
TGCAGCGTTGAAAAGGGGGGCATGGAGACCCAGTACTTC
CSVEKGGMETQYF
>.|TRBJ2-7|many|TRBV19
TGTGCCAGTGCTTCAACTTTAGATTCCTACGAGCAGTACTTC
CASASTLDSYEQYF
>.|TRBJ1-6|.|TRBV7-9
TGTGCCAGCAGCTTAACGGCAGGACCCCTCCACTTT
CASSLTAGPLHF
>TRBD1|TRBJ1-6|.|TRBV20-1
TGCAGTGCTAGAGATCACAGCAGGGGGAATTCACCCCTCCACTTT
CSARDHSRGNSPLHF
>.|TRBJ1-4|.|TRBV9
TGTGCCAGCAGCTTGGCCCCGGGAAATGAAAAACTGTTTTTT
CASSLAPGNEKLFF
>.|TRBJ1-1|.|TRBV13
TGTGCCAGCAGCTTATCGGGAGTTGAAGCTTTCTTT
CASSLSGVEAFF
>.|TRBJ1-2|.|TRBV10-3
TGTGCCATCAGACCAGGACTCGCCGACTATGGCTACACCTTC
CAIRPGLADYGYTF
>TRBD1|TRBJ2-7|few|TRBV30
TGTGCCTGGAGTCCCCGGGACAGGGGGCTTGGCGAGCAGTACTTC
CAWSPRDRGLGEQYF
>.|TRBJ2-7|few|TRBV10-2
TGCGCCAGCGCTCAGGGGACCCTCGAGCAGTACTTC
CASAQGTLEQYF
>.|TRBJ2-5|many|TRBV20-1
TGCAGTGCTAGAGATCCTGGGGGCGGGGAGACCCAGTACTTC
CSARDPGGGETQYF
>.|TRBJ1-3|many|TRBV5-1
TGCGCCAGCAGCTTGGAGGCCCGGGGCTCTGGAAACACCATATATTTT
CASSLEARGSGNTIYF
>TRBD2|TRBJ2-7|many|TRBV19
TGTGCCAGTAGTATAGACCACCCGACTAGCAGCTACGAGCAGTACTTC
CASSIDHPTSSYEQYF
>.|TRBJ1-2|.|TRBV15
TGTGCCACCAGCAAACCGACAGAGGCTAACTATGGCTACACCTTC
CATSKPTEANYGYTF
>TRBD2|TRBJ2-1|.|TRBV13
TGTGCCAGCAGCCTCCGCCCCAAACTAGCGGGAGTTCACAATGGGCAGTTCTTC
CASSLRPKLAGVHNGQFF
>.|TRBJ2-5|many|TRBV5-1
TGCGCCAGCAGCTTGGGTGTCCTGGCTGGCTCTGAGACCCAGTACTTC
CASSLGVLAGSETQYF
>.|TRBJ1-1|many|TRBV29-1
TGCAGCACCCAAGAGAGTTTCGCTGAAGCTTTCTTT
CSTQESFAEAFF
>.|TRBJ1-2|few|TRBV10-3
TGTGCCATCAGTGGCCCACAGGGAGGCGATGGCTACACCTTC
CAISGPQGGDGYTF
>.|TRBJ1-1|.|TRBV2
TGTGCCAGCAGTCCCCTTGTGGGTAGGAACACTGAAGCTTTCTTT
CASSPLVGRNTEAFF
>.|TRBJ1-1|few|TRBV5-8
TGTGCCAGCAGCTCCAACGGGAGGAACACTGAAGCTTTCTTT
CASSSNGRNTEAFF
>.|TRBJ1-6|many|TRBV7-2
TGTGCCAGCAGCTCGTCGGGGCTTTATAATTCACCCCTCCACTTT
CASSSSGLYNSPLHF
>.|TRBJ1-1|.|TRBV11-2
TGTGCCAGCAGCTCACCAACAGGGAACACTGAAGCTTTCTTT
CASSSPTGNTEAFF
>.|TRBJ1-2|.|TRBV11-2
TGTGCCAGCAGCGGCTGGACTCACGGCTATGGCTACACCTTC
CASSGWTHGYGYTF
>TRBD2|TRBJ2-1|.|TRBV5-6
TGTGCCAGCAGCGAGTGGCGGACGAGCGGGGGTTCCTACAATGAGCAGTTCTTC
CASSEWRTSGGSYNEQFF
>.|TRBJ1-2|few|TRBV18
TGTGCCAGCTCACCCAACACCGTTACTAACTATGGCTACACCTTC
CASSPNTVTNYGYTF
>TRBD1|TRBJ2-3|.|TRBV5-1
TGCGCCAGCAGCTGGGGACAGGTTAGCACAGATACGCAGTATTTT
CASSWGQVSTDTQYF
>.|TRBJ2-7|.|TRBV7-9
TGTGCCAGCAGCTCCGGATACTCCTACGAGCAGTACTTC
CASSSGYSYEQYF
>TRBD2|TRBJ2-5|many|TRBV2
TGTGCCACCAGCACGGGGGGGGGCATTGGGACCCAGTACTTC
CATSTGGGIGTQYF
>.|TRBJ1-2|many|TRBV12-3/TRBV12-4
TGTGCCAGCAGTTTGGGGGACATGAAGAACTATGGCTACACCTTC
CASSLGDMKNYGYTF
>.|TRBJ2-7|.|TRBV20-1
TGCAGTGCTAAAAAGATACCGGGACACAAGGCCTACGAGCAGTACTTC
CSAKKIPGHKAYEQYF
>.|TRBJ1-5|many|TRBV11-3
TGTGCCAGCAGCCTCAGGGTTGGGCCCCAGCATTTT
CASSLRVGPQHF
>.|TRBJ2-3|.|TRBV7-9
TGTGCCAGCAGCTTAGAAACAGATACGCAGTATTTT
CASSLETDTQYF